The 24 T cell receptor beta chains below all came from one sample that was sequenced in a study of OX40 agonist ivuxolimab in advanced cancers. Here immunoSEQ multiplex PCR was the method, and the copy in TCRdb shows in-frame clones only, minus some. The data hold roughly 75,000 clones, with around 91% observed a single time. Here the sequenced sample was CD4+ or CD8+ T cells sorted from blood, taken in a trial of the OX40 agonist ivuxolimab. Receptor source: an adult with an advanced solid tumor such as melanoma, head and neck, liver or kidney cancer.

The CDR3 DNA is TGTGCCAGTAGTATCGGTACTCTAGACAATCAGCCCCAGCATTTT. Amino acids: CASSIGTLDNQPQHF. This chain connects TRBV19 to TRBJ1-5; D is unclear. V was shortened by 3 bases and J by 3 bases, with 12 bases between the two germline ends. Germline CDR1 and CDR2: LNHDA and SQIVND (reference sequence). The CDR3 loop spans 15 amino acids.

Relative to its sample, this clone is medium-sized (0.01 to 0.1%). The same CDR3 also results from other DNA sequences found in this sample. CDR3 loop: CASSLGNTGELFF. The CDR3 DNA reads TGTGCCAGCAGCTTAGGGAACACCGGGGAGCTGTTTTTT. J is TRBJ2-2 and V is TRBV7-9, with D unclear. The germline gives CDR1 SEHNR, CDR2 FQNEAQ (reference sequence). There are 13 residues in the CDR3. V shed 1 base and J shed 1 base, with 1 base lying between them.

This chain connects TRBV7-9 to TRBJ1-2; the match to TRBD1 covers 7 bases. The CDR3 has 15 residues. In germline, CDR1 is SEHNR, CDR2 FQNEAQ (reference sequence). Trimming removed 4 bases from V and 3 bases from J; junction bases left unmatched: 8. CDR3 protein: CASSSRDRPYYGYTF. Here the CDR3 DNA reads TGTGCCAGCAGCTCCCGGGACAGACCGTACTATGGCTACACCTTC.

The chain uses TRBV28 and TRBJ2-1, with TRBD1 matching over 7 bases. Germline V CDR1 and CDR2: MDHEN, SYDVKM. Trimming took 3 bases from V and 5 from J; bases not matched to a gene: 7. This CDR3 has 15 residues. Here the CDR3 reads CASSLTGKRNNEQFF. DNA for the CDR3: TGTGCCAGCAGTTTGACAGGGAAGAGAAACAATGAGCAGTTCTTC.

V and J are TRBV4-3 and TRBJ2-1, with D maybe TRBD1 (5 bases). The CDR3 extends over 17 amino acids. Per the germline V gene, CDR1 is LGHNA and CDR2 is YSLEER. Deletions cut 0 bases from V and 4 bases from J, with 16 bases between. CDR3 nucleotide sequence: TGCGCCAGCAGCCAAGAATACGTCAGGGCCATTTACAATGAGCAGTTCTTC. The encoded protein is CASSQEYVRAIYNEQFF.

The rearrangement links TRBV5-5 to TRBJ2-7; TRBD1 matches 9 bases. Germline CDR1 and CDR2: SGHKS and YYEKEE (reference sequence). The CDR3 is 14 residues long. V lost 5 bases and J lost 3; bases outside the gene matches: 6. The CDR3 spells CASSTGQGRYEQYF. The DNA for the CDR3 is TGTGCCAGCAGTACCGGACAGGGGCGCTACGAGCAGTACTTC.

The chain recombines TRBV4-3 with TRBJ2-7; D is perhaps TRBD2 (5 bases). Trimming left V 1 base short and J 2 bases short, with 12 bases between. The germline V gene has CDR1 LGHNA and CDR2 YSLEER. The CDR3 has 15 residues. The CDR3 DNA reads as TGCGCCAGCAGCCAAGGGGTCGGAGGCACCTACGAGCAGTACTTC. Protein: CASSQGVGGTYEQYF.

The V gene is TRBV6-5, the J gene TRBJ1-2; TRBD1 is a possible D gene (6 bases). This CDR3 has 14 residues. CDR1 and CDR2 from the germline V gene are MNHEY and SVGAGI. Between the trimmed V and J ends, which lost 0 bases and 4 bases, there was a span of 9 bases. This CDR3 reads CASSYSDRPYGYTF. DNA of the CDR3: TGTGCCAGCAGTTACTCAGACAGGCCCTATGGCTACACCTTC.

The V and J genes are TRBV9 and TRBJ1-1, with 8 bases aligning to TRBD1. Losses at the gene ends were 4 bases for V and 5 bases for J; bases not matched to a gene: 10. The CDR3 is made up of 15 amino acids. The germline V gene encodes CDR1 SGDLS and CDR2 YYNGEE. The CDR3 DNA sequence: TGTGCCAGCAGCCCCGAAGACAGGGGAGGGACTGAAGCTTTCTTT. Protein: CASSPEDRGGTEAFF.

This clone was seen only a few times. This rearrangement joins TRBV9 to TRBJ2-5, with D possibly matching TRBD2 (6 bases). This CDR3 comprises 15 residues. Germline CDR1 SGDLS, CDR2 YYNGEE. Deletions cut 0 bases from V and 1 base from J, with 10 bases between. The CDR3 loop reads CASSVGLGSQETQYF. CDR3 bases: TGTGCCAGCAGCGTAGGACTAGGTTCCCAAGAGACCCAGTACTTC. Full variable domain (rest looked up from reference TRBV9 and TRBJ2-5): DSGVTQTPKHLITATGQRVTLRCSPRSGDLSVYWYQQSLDQGLQFLIQYYNGEERAKGNILERFSAQQFPDLHSELNLSSLELGDSALYFCASSVGLGSQETQYFGPGTRLLVL.

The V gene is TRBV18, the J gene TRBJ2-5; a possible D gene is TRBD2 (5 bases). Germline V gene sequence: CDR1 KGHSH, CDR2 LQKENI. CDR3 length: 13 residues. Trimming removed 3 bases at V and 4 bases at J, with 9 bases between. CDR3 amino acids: CASSPGERETQYF. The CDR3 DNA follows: TGTGCCAGCTCACCTGGGGAGAGAGAGACCCAGTACTTC.

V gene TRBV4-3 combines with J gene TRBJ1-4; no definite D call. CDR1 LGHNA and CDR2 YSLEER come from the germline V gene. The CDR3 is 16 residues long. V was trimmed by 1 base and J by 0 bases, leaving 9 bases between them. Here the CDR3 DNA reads TGCGCCAGCAGCCAAGTCTTGGACTCAACTAATGAAAAACTGTTTTTT. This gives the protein CASSQVLDSTNEKLFF.

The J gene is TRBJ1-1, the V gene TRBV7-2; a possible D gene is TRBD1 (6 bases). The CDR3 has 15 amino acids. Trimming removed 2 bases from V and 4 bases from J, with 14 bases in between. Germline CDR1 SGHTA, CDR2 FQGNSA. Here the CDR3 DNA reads TGTGCCAGCAGCTTAAGGTTTACAGGGCCCACTGAAGCTTTCTTT. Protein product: CASSLRFTGPTEAFF.

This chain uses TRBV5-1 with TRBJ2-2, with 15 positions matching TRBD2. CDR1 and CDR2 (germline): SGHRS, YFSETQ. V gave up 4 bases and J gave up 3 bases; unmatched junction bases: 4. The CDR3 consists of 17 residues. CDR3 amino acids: CASSPGLAGGYTGELFF. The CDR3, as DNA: TGCGCCAGCAGCCCGGGACTAGCGGGGGGCTACACCGGGGAGCTGTTTTTT.

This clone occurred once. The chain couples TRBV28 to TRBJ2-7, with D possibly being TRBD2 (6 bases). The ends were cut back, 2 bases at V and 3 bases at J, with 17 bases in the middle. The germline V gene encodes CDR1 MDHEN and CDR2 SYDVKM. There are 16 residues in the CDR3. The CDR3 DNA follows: TGTGCCAGCAGTTTACGCGGGACTTCAATCCTCTACGAGCAGTACTTC. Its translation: CASSLRGTSILYEQYF.

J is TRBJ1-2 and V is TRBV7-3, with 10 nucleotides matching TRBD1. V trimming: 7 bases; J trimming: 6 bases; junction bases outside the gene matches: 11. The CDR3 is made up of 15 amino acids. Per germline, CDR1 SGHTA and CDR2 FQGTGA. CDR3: CASIQTGGALDGYTF. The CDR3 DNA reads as TGTGCCAGCATCCAGACAGGGGGCGCGCTAGATGGCTACACCTTC.

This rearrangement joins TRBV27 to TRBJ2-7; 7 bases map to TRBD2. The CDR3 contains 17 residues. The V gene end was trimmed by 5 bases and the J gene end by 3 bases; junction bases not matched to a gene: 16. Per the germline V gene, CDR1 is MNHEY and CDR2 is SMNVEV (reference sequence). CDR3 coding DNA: TGTGCCAGCAGTCTCAGCCTGGGCGGGAGACCTCTCTACGAGCAGTACTTC. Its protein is CASSLSLGGRPLYEQYF.

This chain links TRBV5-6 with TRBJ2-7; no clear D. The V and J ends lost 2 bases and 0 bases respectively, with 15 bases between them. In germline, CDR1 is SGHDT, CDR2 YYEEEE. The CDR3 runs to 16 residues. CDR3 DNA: TGTGCCAGCAGCTTCACCACCCAGTTCGGCTCCTACGAGCAGTACTTC. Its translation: CASSFTTQFGSYEQYF.

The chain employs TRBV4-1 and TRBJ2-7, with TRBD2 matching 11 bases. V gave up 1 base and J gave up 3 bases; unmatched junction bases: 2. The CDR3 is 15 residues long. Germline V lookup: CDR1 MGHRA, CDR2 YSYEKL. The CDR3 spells CASSQGLAGYYEQYF. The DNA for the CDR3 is TGCGCCAGCAGCCAAGGACTAGCGGGGTACTACGAGCAGTACTTC.

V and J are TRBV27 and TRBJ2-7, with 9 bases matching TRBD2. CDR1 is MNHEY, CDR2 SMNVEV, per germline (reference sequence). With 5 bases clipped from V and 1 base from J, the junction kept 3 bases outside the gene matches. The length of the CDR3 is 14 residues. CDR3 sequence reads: CASSLLAGSYEQYF. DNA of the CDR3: TGTGCCAGCAGTCTGCTAGCGGGATCCTACGAGCAGTACTTC.

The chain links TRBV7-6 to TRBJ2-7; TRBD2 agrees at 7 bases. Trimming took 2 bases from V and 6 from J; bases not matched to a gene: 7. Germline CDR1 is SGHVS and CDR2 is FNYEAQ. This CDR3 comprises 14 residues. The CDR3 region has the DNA TGTGCCAGCAGCTTACTGGGGGAGCGGGGCGAGCAGTACTTC. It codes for CASSLLGERGEQYF.

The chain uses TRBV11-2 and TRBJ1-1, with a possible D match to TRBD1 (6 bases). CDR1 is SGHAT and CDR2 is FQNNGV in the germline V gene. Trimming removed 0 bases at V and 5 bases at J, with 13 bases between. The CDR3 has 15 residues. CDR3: CASSLDLGGITEAFF. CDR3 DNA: TGTGCCAGCAGCTTAGATCTGGGGGGCATAACTGAAGCTTTCTTT.

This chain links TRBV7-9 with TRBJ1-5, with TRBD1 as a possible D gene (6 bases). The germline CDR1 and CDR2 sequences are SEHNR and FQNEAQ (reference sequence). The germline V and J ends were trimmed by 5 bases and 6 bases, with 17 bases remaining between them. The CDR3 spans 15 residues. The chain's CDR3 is CASSSTGLGFQPQHF. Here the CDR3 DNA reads TGTGCCAGCAGCAGTACAGGGTTGGGATTTCAGCCCCAGCATTTT.

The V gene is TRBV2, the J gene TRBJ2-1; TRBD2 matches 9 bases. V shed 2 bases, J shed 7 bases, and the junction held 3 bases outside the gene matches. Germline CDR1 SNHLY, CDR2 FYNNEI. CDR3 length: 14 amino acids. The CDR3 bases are TGTGCCAGCAGTGAATGGCGGGAGGGGAATGAGCAGTTCTTC. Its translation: CASSEWREGNEQFF.